The 30 T cell receptor beta chains in this list originate from one sample, sequenced in a study of T cell repertoires in cytomegalovirus infection. A single record per CDR3 protein comes from TCRdb applying MiXCR to the reads. The sample shows hundreds of thousands of distinct CDR3 sequences, approximately 32% of them seen only once. No antigen has been identified for these receptors. The material was cultured CD8+ T cells from PBMCs, obtained from culture after CMV antigen stimulation. The receptor set was obtained from a human donor in good health (CMV status not recorded). Some clones in this sample may be carry-over from other donors' samples.

The chain combines TRBV9 with TRBJ2-3, with D hard to call. V gave up 3 bases and J gave up 6 bases, with 17 bases separating them. Germline V gene data show CDR1 as SGDLS and CDR2 as YYNGEE. The CDR3 has 15 amino acids. CDR3 protein: CASSASSRAADTQYF. The CDR3 DNA is TGTGCCAGCAGCGCCTCCAGTCGCGCGGCTGATACGCAGTATTTT.

The V gene is TRBV12-3 or TRBV12-4, the J gene TRBJ2-3; TRBD1 might be the D (6 bases). The CDR3 has 14 residues. With 6 bases removed from V and 6 bases from J, the gap between germline ends came to 16 bases. CDR3 residues: CASSFLGAVDTQYF. The CDR3 DNA reads as TGTGCCAGCAGCTTCCTGGGGGCAGTGGATACGCAGTATTTT.

The V call is TRBV7-8, the J call TRBJ2-1; no reliable D call. V lost 2 bases and J lost 6, with 11 bases in between. The CDR3 has 14 residues. Germline CDR1 reads SGHVS; CDR2 reads FQNEAQ. The CDR3, as DNA: TGTGCCAGCAGCTTACGAGGCCCAGGCAATGAGCAGTTCTTC. It specifies CASSLRGPGNEQFF.

The rearrangement joins TRBV5-5 to TRBJ1-2, with D possibly matching TRBD1 (5 bases). V lost 4 bases to trimming and J lost 8 bases, with 18 bases between them. The length of the CDR3 is 14 residues. The V gene's germline CDR1 is SGHKS and CDR2 YYEKEE (reference sequence). CDR3 sequence (DNA): TGTGCCAGCAGCACTGGGACGGCGCCGTTGGGCTACACCTTC. Amino acid sequence: CASSTGTAPLGYTF.

This clonotype came up a few times. J is TRBJ1-5 and V is TRBV7-9, with 9 bases identical to TRBD1. Germline-derived CDR1 and CDR2 are SEHNR and FQNEAQ (reference sequence). Trimming cost V 4 bases and J 4 bases; bases outside gene matches: 17. The CDR3 length is 19 residues. The CDR3 loop reads CASSSSRDRALRGNQPQHF. The DNA of the CDR3 is TGTGCCAGCAGCTCATCCCGGGACAGGGCTTTACGAGGGAATCAGCCCCAGCATTTT.

The rearrangement joins TRBV19 to TRBJ1-1; 7 nucleotides agree with TRBD1. With V trimmed by 3 bases and J by 5 bases, 9 bases remained unmatched. Germline V gene sequence: CDR1 LNHDA, CDR2 SQIVND (reference sequence). The CDR3 runs 15 residues. CDR3 in DNA: TGTGCCAGTAGTATGTCCCATACAGGGGCTACTGAAGCTTTCTTT. It is translated as CASSMSHTGATEAFF. The full variable domain, in which reference TRBV19 and TRBJ1-1 provide the parts outside the CDR3, is DGGITQSPKYLFRKEGQNVTLSCEQNLNHDAMYWYRQDPGQGLRLIYYSQIVNDFQKGDIAEGYSVSREKKESFPLTVTSAQKNPTAFYLCASSMSHTGATEAFFGQGTRLTVV.

This clonotype was picked up a small number of times. The V and J genes are TRBV6-6 and TRBJ2-1; 12 bases agree with TRBD2. The V gene's germline CDR1 is MNHNY and CDR2 SVGAGI (reference sequence). This CDR3 spans 16 amino acids. After removal of 5 bases from V and 3 bases from J, the junction contained 5 bases not matched to a gene. The chain's CDR3 is CASSAGLAGSYNEQFF. CDR3 in DNA: TGTGCCAGCAGTGCCGGACTAGCGGGGAGCTACAATGAGCAGTTCTTC.

V and J are TRBV7-9 and TRBJ2-7; 10 bases agree with TRBD2. This CDR3 has 17 residues. Looked up from germline, CDR1 is SEHNR and CDR2 is FQNEAQ (reference sequence). The trim removed 2 bases at V and 3 bases at J, leaving 10 bases unmatched. Written as DNA, the CDR3 is TGTGCCAGCAGCTTACTAGCTAGCGGGGGCCCTAGCTACGAGCAGTACTTC. It yields the protein CASSLLASGGPSYEQYF.

This clonotype was seen more than once but under ten times. The rearrangement uses TRBV29-1 and TRBJ1-4, with 9 positions matching TRBD1. The germline V gene encodes CDR1 SQVTM and CDR2 ANQGSEA. This CDR3 has 17 amino acids. Losses at the gene ends were 6 bases for V and 5 bases for J; bases not matched to a gene: 16. The CDR3 is CSVRVWSAGTGNEKLFF. CDR3 nucleotide sequence: TGCAGCGTCCGAGTTTGGAGCGCCGGGACAGGGAATGAAAAACTGTTTTTT.

The CDR3 region has the DNA TGCAGTGCTAGAGGACGGGGGTTTTCCTACGAGCAGTACGTC. Translation gives CSARGRGFSYEQYV. V and J are TRBV20-1 and TRBJ2-7; possibly TRBD2 for D (6 bases). CDR1 and CDR2 (germline): DFQATT, SNEGSKA (reference sequence). The CDR3 covers 14 residues. Trimming stripped 1 base from V and 1 base from J, with 11 bases between.

The V gene is TRBV7-3, the J gene TRBJ2-3, with D perhaps TRBD1 or TRBD2 (6 bases each). This CDR3 has 15 residues. Germline CDR1 reads SGHTA; CDR2 reads FQGTGA. V shed 2 bases and J shed 2 bases, with 11 bases lying between them. CDR3 nucleotide sequence: TGTGCCAGCAGCTTAGTAGGGGGGCTCACAGATACGCAGTATTTT. This gives the protein CASSLVGGLTDTQYF.

The genes are TRBV14 and TRBJ1-1, with 8 positions matching TRBD1. Germline V gene lookup returns CDR1 SGHDN and CDR2 FVKESK. The CDR3 contains 16 residues. The V and J ends lost 3 bases and 0 bases, in that order; junction bases with no gene match: 6. As DNA, the CDR3 is TGTGCCAGCAGCCACGGACAGGGATATATGAACACTGAAGCTTTCTTT. It encodes CASSHGQGYMNTEAFF.

The chain employs TRBV10-3 and TRBJ2-5; TRBD1 agrees at 8 bases. Germline V lookup: CDR1 ENHRY, CDR2 SYGVKD. V lost 3 bases, J lost 1 base, and 4 bases stayed unmatched. The CDR3 consists of 15 residues. For the CDR3, the DNA is TGTGCCATCAGTGAAGGAGGACAGGGCCAAGAGACCCAGTACTTC. It is translated as CAISEGGQGQETQYF.

This clonotype came up many times. V gene TRBV7-2 combines with J gene TRBJ2-7; tentative D call: TRBD1 (6 bases). The V end was cut by 3 bases, the J end by 6 bases, with 9 bases between. Germline CDR1 reads SGHTA; CDR2 reads FQGNSA. CDR3 size: 12 residues. The CDR3 sequence: CASSFTGREQYF. The CDR3 DNA is TGTGCCAGCAGCTTCACAGGGCGCGAGCAGTACTTC.

The table lists this clonotype with a few counts. V is TRBV6-2 or TRBV6-3 and J is TRBJ1-2; 7 nucleotides align to TRBD1. From germline, CDR1 is MNHEY and CDR2 SVGEGT. The trim removed 10 bases at V and 4 bases at J, leaving 6 bases unmatched. The CDR3 spans 12 residues. This chain's CDR3 is CATGQAAYGYTF. CDR3 bases: TGTGCCACCGGACAGGCCGCCTATGGCTACACCTTC.

This clonotype was seen more than once but under ten times. V is TRBV4-1 and J is TRBJ2-2, with 9 bases matching TRBD1. CDR3 length: 14 residues. Germline trimming cut 1 base from V and 11 bases from J; bases unmatched to any gene: 5. Germline V CDR1 and CDR2: MGHRA, YSYEKL. The CDR3 spells CASSQAGQGDELFF. The DNA of the CDR3 is TGCGCCAGCAGCCAAGCGGGACAGGGTGACGAGCTGTTTTTT.

This clonotype has more than one count but fewer than ten. This sequence joins TRBV10-3 and TRBJ1-2; 10 nucleotides agree with TRBD1. Trimming removed 9 bases from V and 6 bases from J; junction bases left unmatched: 13. Germline CDR1 is ENHRY and CDR2 is SYGVKD. The CDR3 sequence is 15 residues long. The CDR3 sequence: CAILRGTGTGDGYTF. In DNA, the CDR3 is TGTGCCATTCTAAGGGGTACCGGGACAGGGGATGGCTACACCTTC.

The chain recombines TRBV7-9 with TRBJ1-3; D gene uncertain. This CDR3 comprises 15 residues. Germline V CDR1 and CDR2: SEHNR, FQNEAQ (reference sequence). Trimming pared 4 bases from V and 0 bases from J, leaving 10 bases between. CDR3 amino acids: CASSSPESSGNTIYF. CDR3 nucleotides: TGTGCCAGCAGCTCGCCCGAGAGCTCTGGAAACACCATATATTTT.

The rearrangement uses TRBV7-9 and TRBJ2-7; 8 bases agree with TRBD2. This CDR3 is built from 17 residues. Germline CDR1 SEHNR, CDR2 FQNEAQ (reference sequence). The junction had 16 bases not matched to a gene; V was cut back by 5 bases and J by 4 bases. CDR3 DNA: TGTGCCAGCAGCCGAGACCGGTCCGGGCGGGGGGTGTACGAGCAGTACTTC. Its protein product is CASSRDRSGRGVYEQYF.

In the case of this clonotype: The junction departs from germline at one end; a sequencing error may be responsible. V gene TRBV11-2 combines with J gene TRBJ1-1; the D is unclear. The CDR3 runs to 14 residues. Looked up from germline, CDR1 is SGHAT and CDR2 is FQNNGV. CDR3 amino acids: CVSSWPEGNTEAFF. In nucleotides, the CDR3 is TGTGTCAGCAGCTGGCCGGAGGGGAACACTGAAGCTTTCTTT.

The table lists this clonotype with many counts. This chain links TRBV7-9 with TRBJ2-1; 7 bases align to TRBD2. CDR1 and CDR2 (germline): SEHNR, FQNEAQ (reference sequence). Losses at the gene ends were 8 bases for V and 4 bases for J; bases not matched to a gene: 11. CDR3 length equals 15 residues. The CDR3 coding sequence is TGTGCCAGCGGTTCCGGGACTACACGTTACAATGAGCAGTTCTTC. Translating it yields CASGSGTTRYNEQFF.

This clonotype was recorded a few times. The chain recombines TRBV19 with TRBJ1-1; D is unresolved. Germline CDR1 reads LNHDA; CDR2 reads SQIVND (reference sequence). V lost 3 bases and J 5 bases, leaving 10 bases between the germline ends. There are 13 residues in the CDR3. CDR3 sequence (DNA): TGTGCCAGTAGTATCGTGGAACGGACTGAAGCTTTCTTT. Amino acids: CASSIVERTEAFF.

The V gene is TRBV10-3, the J gene TRBJ2-7; TRBD1 aligns across 7 bases. The germline CDR1 and CDR2 sequences are ENHRY and SYGVKD. Trimming took 0 bases from V and 5 from J; bases not matched to a gene: 7. The CDR3 is 15 residues long. The CDR3 region is CAISESRAGGNEQYF. In DNA form, the CDR3 reads TGTGCCATCAGTGAGTCGAGGGCAGGGGGAAACGAGCAGTACTTC.

V usage is TRBV12-3 or TRBV12-4 and J usage is TRBJ2-3; D unresolved. The CDR3 contains 15 residues. Between the trimmed V and J ends, which lost 6 bases and 3 bases, there was a span of 16 bases. CDR3 in DNA: TGTGCCAGCAGCAGCATAGCCCCGAGGACAGATACGCAGTATTTT. Its protein is CASSSIAPRTDTQYF.

The gene calls are TRBV7-3 and TRBJ1-2; the D is unclear. CDR1 and CDR2 from the germline V gene are SGHTA and FQGTGA. V lost 4 bases and J 5 bases, leaving 11 bases between the germline ends. There are 13 residues in the CDR3. The CDR3 region has the DNA TGTGCCAGCAGCTCTACTCAAAGTTATGGCTACACCTTC. Translated, it gives CASSSTQSYGYTF.

The sample holds a few counts of this clonotype. The chain links TRBV2 to TRBJ2-1; D call uncertain. V lost 4 bases and J lost 10, with 5 bases in between. The CDR3 has 10 residues. Germline lookup yields CDR1 SNHLY and CDR2 FYNNEI. The CDR3 region is CASSVREQFF. The CDR3 bases are TGTGCCAGCAGTGTTAGGGAGCAGTTCTTC. The whole variable domain, filled in from reference TRBV2 and TRBJ2-1, reads EPEVTQTPSHQVTQMGQEVILRCVPISNHLYFYWYRQILGQKVEFLVSFYNNEISEKSEIFDDQFSVERPDGSNFTLKIRSTKLEDSAMYFCASSVREQFFGPGTRLTVL.

Only a few counts were recorded for this clonotype. The chain has TRBV25-1 and TRBJ2-7; tentatively, D is TRBD2 (5 bases). CDR3 size: 14 residues. Trimming took off 3 bases at V and 3 bases at J, with 12 bases between the two ends. Germline lookup yields CDR1 MGHDK and CDR2 SYGVNS. The CDR3 DNA follows: TGTGCCAGCAGTGACCGTGGACTCCACTACGAGCAGTACTTC. Translating gives CASSDRGLHYEQYF.

Only a few counts were recorded for this clonotype. The chain couples TRBV6-1 to TRBJ1-1; D gene unclear. The CDR3 totals 12 residues. Germline V CDR1 and CDR2: MNHNS, SASEGT. V dropped 8 bases and J dropped 1 base, with 8 bases sitting between them. CDR3 protein: CASGWTNTEAFF. The CDR3 nucleotides read TGTGCCAGCGGGTGGACGAACACTGAAGCTTTCTTT.

This clonotype has a count of ten or more. The chain recombines TRBV7-9 with TRBJ2-2, with a tentative D call TRBD1 (5 bases). V was clipped by 1 base and J by 0 bases, with 6 bases between them. CDR1 SEHNR and CDR2 FQNEAQ come from the germline V gene (reference sequence). The CDR3 runs 15 residues. The CDR3 bases are TGTGCCAGCAGCTTAGGACAGACGAACACCGGGGAGCTGTTTTTT. Its protein is CASSLGQTNTGELFF.

This chain joins TRBV6-6 and TRBJ1-6; D unclear. Germline V CDR1 and CDR2: MNHNY, SVGAGI (reference sequence). The CDR3 loop spans 14 amino acids. V lost 2 bases, J lost 8 bases, and 10 bases lay in between. CDR3 residues: CASSYGPRDSPLHF. CDR3 bases: TGTGCCAGCAGTTACGGACCACGGGATTCACCCCTCCACTTT.